These 27 T cell receptor beta chains came from one sample sequenced in a study of shared clonotypes between healthy human individuals. Sequencing used immunoSEQ multiplex PCR; TCRdb keeps in-frame clones, though not all of them. This sample has approximately 640,000 clones, with roughly 88% found just once. The sequenced sample consisted of memory CD8+ T cells from PBMCs. This sample's subset: CD45RO+ cells pooled with CCR7-negative TemRA cells. Every receptor here comes from a man aged 18 to 29 in good health. Some clones in this sample may be carry-over from other donors' samples.

The chain carries TRBV6-6 and TRBJ1-3; D uncertain. From germline, CDR1 is MNHNY and CDR2 SVGAGI (reference sequence). V dropped 3 bases and J dropped 0 bases, with 9 bases sitting between them. This CDR3 has 15 residues. The CDR3 sequence: CASSYGARSGNTIYF. DNA of the CDR3: TGTGCCAGCAGTTATGGAGCGCGCTCTGGAAACACCATATATTTT.

The J gene is TRBJ2-7, the V gene TRBV6-5; D is undetermined. Germline assignment: CDR1 MNHEY and CDR2 SVGAGI. The CDR3 is made up of 12 amino acids. The V end lost 7 bases, the J end lost 6 bases, and 13 bases lay between the germline ends. As DNA, the CDR3 is TGTGCCAGCAACACCTTGGACGGCGAGCAGTACTTC. Protein: CASNTLDGEQYF.

The rearrangement joins TRBV4-1 to TRBJ2-2, with 10 bases matching TRBD1. The ends lost 5 bases at V and 5 bases at J; junction bases unmatched: 8. Germline V CDR1 and CDR2: MGHRA, YSYEKL. The CDR3 runs to 16 residues. CDR3 region: CASSVRDRGYTGELFF. CDR3 in DNA: TGCGCCAGCAGCGTCCGGGACAGGGGTTATACCGGGGAGCTGTTTTTT.

This rearrangement joins TRBV9 to TRBJ2-1; 12 positions match TRBD2. Germline values: CDR1 SGDLS, CDR2 YYNGEE. CDR3 length: 16 residues. The ends lost 6 bases at V and 4 bases at J; junction bases unmatched: 8. CDR3 residues: CASTKVTSGRYNEQFF. CDR3 DNA: TGTGCCAGCACCAAGGTAACTAGCGGGAGGTACAATGAGCAGTTCTTC.

This chain uses TRBV7-9 with TRBJ2-6; D is tentatively TRBD1 or TRBD2 (5 bases each). Trimming pared 5 bases from V and 5 bases from J, leaving 22 bases between. The CDR3 sequence is 18 residues long. Germline CDR1 SEHNR, CDR2 FQNEAQ (reference sequence). The CDR3 protein is CASSPERGRSIWANVLTF. The CDR3 DNA reads as TGTGCCAGCAGCCCCGAACGGGGCCGGAGTATCTGGGCCAACGTCCTGACTTTC.

The V and J genes are TRBV2 and TRBJ1-2, with D unclear. The CDR3 is 15 amino acids. The germline gives CDR1 SNHLY, CDR2 FYNNEI. Trimming cost V 5 bases and J 8 bases, with 21 bases left between them. The CDR3 region has the DNA TGTGCCAGCAGTCCTACAATTTCACCCCCAGGAGGCTACACCTTC. Amino acids: CASSPTISPPGGYTF.

The chain is built from TRBV9 and TRBJ2-5; TRBD1 is a possible D gene (5 bases). The CDR3 is 14 residues long. V shed 4 bases and J shed 2 bases, with 12 bases lying between them. From germline, CDR1 is SGDLS and CDR2 YYNGEE. The CDR3 bases are TGTGCCAGCAGCACCCGGACAACTCAAGAGACCCAGTACTTC. Protein sequence: CASSTRTTQETQYF.

J is TRBJ2-7 and V is TRBV6-5; 7 bases are a match to TRBD1. V shed 5 bases and J 1 base; nucleotides not matched to a gene: 8. Germline V gene lookup returns CDR1 MNHEY and CDR2 SVGAGI. The CDR3 consists of 15 residues. The CDR3 region is CASSTGTVGSYEQYF. Written as DNA, the CDR3 is TGTGCCAGCAGTACAGGGACAGTGGGTTCCTACGAGCAGTACTTC.

This sequence joins TRBV25-1 and TRBJ2-5; D is ambiguous. From germline, CDR1 is MGHDK and CDR2 SYGVNS. The CDR3 is made up of 14 amino acids. Trimming removed 1 base at V and 4 bases at J, with 10 bases between. The CDR3 protein is CASSELALVETQYF. The CDR3 DNA is TGTGCCAGCAGTGAATTGGCCCTAGTAGAGACCCAGTACTTC.

This chain's CDR3 is CASRSGGLAARSYEQYF. The CDR3 nucleotides are TGTGCCAGCAGATCGGGGGGGTTGGCGGCCCGCTCCTACGAGCAGTACTTC. The chain links TRBV2 to TRBJ2-7, with 8 nucleotides matching TRBD2. Germline V gene sequence: CDR1 SNHLY, CDR2 FYNNEI. J gave up 0 bases and V 6 bases, and 13 bases lay outside the gene matches. The CDR3 spans 17 residues.

Notes on this clone: Other DNA sequences within the sample encode an identical CDR3. The V and J genes are TRBV7-9 and TRBJ2-7; 7 bases align to TRBD1. With V trimmed by 4 bases and J by 2 bases, 2 bases remained unmatched. This CDR3 contains 13 residues. Per the germline V gene, CDR1 is SEHNR and CDR2 is FQNEAQ (reference sequence). CDR3 region: CASSSQGAYEQYF. DNA for the CDR3: TGTGCCAGCAGCTCGCAGGGGGCCTACGAGCAGTACTTC.

The chain combines TRBV28 with TRBJ2-2, with D perhaps assigned TRBD1 or TRBD2 (5 bases each). Germline V lookup: CDR1 MDHEN, CDR2 SYDVKM. V lost 5 bases and J 7 bases, leaving 14 bases between the germline ends. This CDR3 comprises 14 residues. CDR3 nucleotide sequence: TGTGCCAGCAGTCTCAGGGAGAATATCGGGGAGCTGTTTTTT. Encoded protein: CASSLRENIGELFF.

The rearrangement uses TRBV19 and TRBJ2-7; 7 bases match TRBD1. The CDR3 contains 14 residues. CDR1 is LNHDA and CDR2 is SQIVND in the germline V gene (reference sequence). V lost 4 bases, J lost 3 bases, and 6 bases stayed unmatched. CDR3 region: CASSTRQGLYEQYF. CDR3 DNA sequence: TGTGCCAGTAGTACTAGACAGGGTCTCTACGAGCAGTACTTC.

The V gene is TRBV6-1, the J gene TRBJ1-1, with a possible D match to TRBD1 (5 bases). Per the germline V gene, CDR1 is MNHNS and CDR2 is SASEGT. V gave up 6 bases and J gave up 4 bases, with 12 bases separating them. The CDR3 runs 13 residues. CDR3 sequence (DNA): TGTGCCAGCAGGGAGGGGCTCGGCACTGAAGCTTTCTTT. Translating gives CASREGLGTEAFF.

This clone came up once. V usage is TRBV4-1 and J usage is TRBJ2-1, with 9 nucleotides matching TRBD2. CDR1 and CDR2 from the germline V gene are MGHRA and YSYEKL. The CDR3 is made up of 16 amino acids. Germline trimming cut 2 bases from V and 5 bases from J; bases unmatched to any gene: 7. For the CDR3, the DNA is TGCGCCAGCAGCCAAAATTGGCGGGGGGGGGACAATGAGCAGTTCTTC. Its translation: CASSQNWRGGDNEQFF.

The chain employs TRBV6-4 and TRBJ2-1, with 9 bases that match TRBD2. V trimming: 3 bases; J trimming: 9 bases; junction bases outside the gene matches: 15. The germline gives CDR1 MRHNA, CDR2 SNTAGT. This CDR3 spans 17 amino acids. The CDR3 sequence: CASSEDSGSSPSTEQFF. Here the CDR3 DNA reads TGTGCCAGCAGTGAAGATAGCGGGAGTTCCCCATCCACTGAGCAGTTCTTC.

The rearrangement links TRBV7-9 to TRBJ2-1; 7 bases fit TRBD1. CDR1 is SEHNR and CDR2 is FQNEAQ in the germline V gene (reference sequence). V lost 4 bases and J lost 6; bases outside the gene matches: 9. CDR3 length: 15 residues. In DNA, the CDR3 is TGTGCCAGCAGCTCCACCGACAGGGTACCCAATGAGCAGTTCTTC. Its translation: CASSSTDRVPNEQFF.

CDR3 nucleotides: TGCGCCAGCAGCCAGCGACTAGCGGAGAACTACAATGAGCAGTTCTTC. Translated, it gives CASSQRLAENYNEQFF. The rearrangement links TRBV4-1 to TRBJ2-1; 9 nucleotides agree with TRBD2. Trimming removed 3 bases from V and 3 bases from J; junction bases left unmatched: 6. This CDR3 comprises 16 residues. The germline gives CDR1 MGHRA, CDR2 YSYEKL.

The chain joins TRBV10-3 to TRBJ2-7, with D possibly TRBD1 on 6 matching bases. Germline V gene data show CDR1 as ENHRY and CDR2 as SYGVKD. The V end lost 5 bases, the J end lost 4 bases, and 18 bases lay between the germline ends. The CDR3 consists of 15 residues. The CDR3 reads CAISQRTESFYEQYF. CDR3 bases: TGTGCCATCAGTCAGAGGACAGAGAGTTTTTACGAGCAGTACTTC.

The chain couples TRBV2 to TRBJ1-5; TRBD1 aligns across 7 bases. The V and J ends lost 3 bases and 0 bases, in that order; junction bases with no gene match: 5. The V gene's germline CDR1 is SNHLY and CDR2 FYNNEI. The length of the CDR3 is 16 residues. The CDR3 here is CASSEYRGFSNQPQHF. CDR3 DNA sequence: TGTGCCAGCAGTGAGTACAGGGGATTTAGCAATCAGCCCCAGCATTTT.

V usage is TRBV6-1 and J usage is TRBJ2-7; D remains unclear. The CDR3 runs 17 residues. Germline CDR1 and CDR2: MNHNS and SASEGT. The ends were cut back, 3 bases at V and 5 bases at J, with 23 bases in the middle. Here the CDR3 DNA reads TGTGCCAGCAGTGACCCTCACCCTGCCGGTAGGGTCCACGAGCAGTACTTC. It translates to CASSDPHPAGRVHEQYF.

This chain connects TRBV4-1 to TRBJ2-1, with D unclear. Deletions cut 0 bases from V and 3 bases from J, with 9 bases between. The CDR3 has 15 amino acids. Germline assignment: CDR1 MGHRA and CDR2 YSYEKL. CDR3 loop: CASSQDSSFYNEQFF. In DNA form, the CDR3 reads TGCGCCAGCAGCCAAGATAGTTCCTTCTACAATGAGCAGTTCTTC.

This chain connects TRBV11-3 to TRBJ2-7; weak D call: TRBD1 (6 bases). Trimming took off 3 bases at V and 5 bases at J, with 11 bases between the two ends. The germline V gene has CDR1 SGHNT and CDR2 YENEEA. The CDR3 covers 13 residues. The DNA for the CDR3 is TGTGCCAGCAGCTTGACAGGTACCCACGAGCAGTACTTC. It yields the protein CASSLTGTHEQYF.

This chain links TRBV21-1 with TRBJ2-3; the table assigns TRBD2, which was not confirmed against the DNA. TRBV21-1 is described as a pseudogene. The length of the CDR3 is 14 residues. The CDR3 DNA reads as TGTGCCAGCAGCAAAGTCGGGGGAGCAGATACGCAGTATTTT. As protein: CASSKVGGADTQYF.

The table lists this clone with a count of one. The chain links TRBV7-6 to TRBJ2-1, with D unresolved. V lost 4 bases and J 8 bases, leaving 18 bases between the germline ends. The CDR3 is 15 residues long. CDR1 SGHVS and CDR2 FNYEAQ come from the germline V gene. The CDR3 loop reads CASSSTVIISDEQFF. CDR3 sequence (DNA): TGTGCCAGCAGCTCCACAGTAATAATTTCCGATGAGCAGTTCTTC.

A note on this clone: Other DNA sequences from this sample encode an identical CDR3 as well. V is TRBV27 and J is TRBJ1-2; TRBD1 is a possible D gene (5 bases). V was trimmed by 3 bases and J by 0 bases, leaving 8 bases between them. The CDR3 loop spans 14 amino acids. Germline V gene sequence: CDR1 MNHEY, CDR2 SMNVEV (reference sequence). The CDR3 loop is CASSFGGSNYGYTF. CDR3 sequence (DNA): TGTGCCAGCAGTTTCGGGGGATCTAACTATGGCTACACCTTC.

This chain joins TRBV6-1 and TRBJ2-5; 11 bases line up with TRBD1. Unmatched junction bases numbered 5, after V lost 2 bases and J lost 3 bases. The CDR3 loop spans 16 amino acids. Germline V gives CDR1 MNHNS, CDR2 SASEGT. The CDR3 sequence: CASSESGDRGEETQYF. Written as DNA, the CDR3 is TGTGCCAGCAGTGAAAGTGGGGACAGGGGGGAAGAGACCCAGTACTTC.